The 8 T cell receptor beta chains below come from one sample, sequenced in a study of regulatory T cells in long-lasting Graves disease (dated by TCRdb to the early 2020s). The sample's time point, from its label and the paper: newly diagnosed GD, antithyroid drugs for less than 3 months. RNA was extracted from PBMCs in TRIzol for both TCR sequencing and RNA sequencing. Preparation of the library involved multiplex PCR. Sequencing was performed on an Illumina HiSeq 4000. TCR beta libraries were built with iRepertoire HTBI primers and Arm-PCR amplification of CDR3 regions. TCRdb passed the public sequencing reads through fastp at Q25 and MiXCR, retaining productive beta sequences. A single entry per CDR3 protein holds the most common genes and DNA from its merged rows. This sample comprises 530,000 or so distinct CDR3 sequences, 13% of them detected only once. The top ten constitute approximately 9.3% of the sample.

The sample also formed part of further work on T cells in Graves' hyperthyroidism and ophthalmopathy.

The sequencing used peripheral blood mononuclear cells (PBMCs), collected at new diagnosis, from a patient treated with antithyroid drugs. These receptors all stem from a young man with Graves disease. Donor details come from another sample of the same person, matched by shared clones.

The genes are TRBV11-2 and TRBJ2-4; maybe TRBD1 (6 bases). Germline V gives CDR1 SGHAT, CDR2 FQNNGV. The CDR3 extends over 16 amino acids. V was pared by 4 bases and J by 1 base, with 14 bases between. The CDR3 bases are TGTGCCAGCAGCTGGGACACTTTAGGGGCCAAAAACATTCAGTACTTC. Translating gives CASSWDTLGAKNIQYF.

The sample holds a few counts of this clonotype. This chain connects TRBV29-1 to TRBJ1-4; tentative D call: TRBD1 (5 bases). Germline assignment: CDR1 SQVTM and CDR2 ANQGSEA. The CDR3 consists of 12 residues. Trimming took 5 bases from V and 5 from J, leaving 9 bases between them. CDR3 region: CSVLQDNEKLFF. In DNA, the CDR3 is TGCAGCGTTCTACAGGACAATGAAAAACTGTTTTTT.

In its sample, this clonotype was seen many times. CDR3 in DNA: TGTGCCAGCAGTCCTACACTAGATAAGGATTCCTACGAGCAGTACTTC. Protein: CASSPTLDKDSYEQYF. The chain is built from TRBV27 and TRBJ2-7, with D maybe TRBD2 (5 bases). V was cut by 5 bases and J by 1 base, with 18 bases left in between. Germline V gene lookup returns CDR1 MNHEY and CDR2 SMNVEV (reference sequence). The CDR3 runs to 16 residues.

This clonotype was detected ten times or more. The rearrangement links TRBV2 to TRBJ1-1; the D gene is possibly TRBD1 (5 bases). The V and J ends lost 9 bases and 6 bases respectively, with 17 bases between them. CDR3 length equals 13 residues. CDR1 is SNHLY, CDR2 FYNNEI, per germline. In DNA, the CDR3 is TGTGCCAGGACTACTGAGGGGAATGCTGAAGCTTTCTTT. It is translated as CARTTEGNAEAFF.

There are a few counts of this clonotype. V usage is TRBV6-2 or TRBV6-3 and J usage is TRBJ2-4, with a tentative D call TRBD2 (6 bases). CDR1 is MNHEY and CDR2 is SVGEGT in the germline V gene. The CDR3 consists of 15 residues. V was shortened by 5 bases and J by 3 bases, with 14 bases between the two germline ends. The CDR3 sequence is CASSPGERHKNIQYF. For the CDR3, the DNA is TGTGCCAGCAGTCCGGGGGAAAGGCACAAAAACATTCAGTACTTC.

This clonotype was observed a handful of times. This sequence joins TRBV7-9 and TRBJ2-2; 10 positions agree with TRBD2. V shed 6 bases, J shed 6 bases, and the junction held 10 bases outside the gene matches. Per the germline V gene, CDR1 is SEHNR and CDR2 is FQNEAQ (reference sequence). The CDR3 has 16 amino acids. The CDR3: CASRLAGTGTSGELFF. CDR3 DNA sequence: TGTGCCAGCAGACTAGCGGGGACGGGAACGTCCGGGGAGCTGTTTTTT.

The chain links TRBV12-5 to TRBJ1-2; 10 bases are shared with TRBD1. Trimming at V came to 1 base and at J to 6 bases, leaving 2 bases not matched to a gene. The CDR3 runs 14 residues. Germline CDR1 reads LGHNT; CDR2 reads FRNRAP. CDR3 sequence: CASGLGQGANGYTF. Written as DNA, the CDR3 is TGTGCTAGTGGTTTGGGACAGGGGGCAAATGGCTACACCTTC.

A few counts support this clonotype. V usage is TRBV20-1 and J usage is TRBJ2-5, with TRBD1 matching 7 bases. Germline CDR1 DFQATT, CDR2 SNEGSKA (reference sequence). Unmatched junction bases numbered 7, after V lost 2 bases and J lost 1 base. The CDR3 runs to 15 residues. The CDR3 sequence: CSARPADRIQETQYF. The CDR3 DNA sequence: TGCAGTGCTAGACCTGCGGACAGGATCCAAGAGACCCAGTACTTC.